Each of the 4 T cell receptor beta chains below was sequenced from the same sample in a study of T-cell memory formation after mild COVID-19. MiXCR, applied by TCRdb to the 5' RACE reads, yields one record per CDR3 protein. This table holds more than 75,000 distinct CDR3 sequences, more than 11% found once. The sample comprised PBMCs or a T cell subset sorted from them (not recorded which). These receptors came from an adult woman who had mild COVID-19 (a few samples of this study predate the infection). Cell type and time point are not known.

The rearrangement uses TRBV5-1 and TRBJ2-1; 11 bases match TRBD2. J lost 6 bases, V lost 1 base, and 6 bases had no gene match. Germline values: CDR1 SGHRS, CDR2 YFSETQ. This CDR3 comprises 16 residues. In DNA form, the CDR3 reads TGCGCCAGCAGCTTGATTAGCGGGGGGGCCGGCAATGAGCAGTTCTTC. This encodes CASSLISGGAGNEQFF. Together with reference TRBV5-1 and TRBJ2-1, the CDR3 gives the full variable domain: KAGVTQTPRYLIKTRGQQVTLSCSPISGHRSVSWYQQTPGQGLQFLFEYFSETQRNKGNFPGRFSGRQFSNSRSEMNVSTLELGDSALYLCASSLISGGAGNEQFFGPGTRLTVL.

The CDR3 reads CASSPELAGDTDTQYF. The CDR3 DNA follows: TGCGCCAGCAGCCCGGAACTAGCGGGGGACACAGATACGCAGTATTTT. The chain recombines TRBV5-1 with TRBJ2-3; 11 bases match TRBD2. There are 16 residues in the CDR3. J lost 2 bases, V lost 4 bases, and 6 bases had no gene match. CDR1 and CDR2 from the germline V gene are SGHRS and YFSETQ. The full variable domain, its missing parts supplied by reference TRBV5-1 and TRBJ2-3, is KAGVTQTPRYLIKTRGQQVTLSCSPISGHRSVSWYQQTPGQGLQFLFEYFSETQRNKGNFPGRFSGRQFSNSRSEMNVSTLELGDSALYLCASSPELAGDTDTQYFGPGTRLTVL.

Only a few counts were recorded for this clonotype. The gene calls are TRBV5-5 and TRBJ2-3; the D gene is possibly TRBD2 (6 bases). CDR1 and CDR2 (germline): SGHKS, YYEKEE (reference sequence). The CDR3 consists of 15 residues. Trimming left V 2 bases short and J 0 bases short, with 10 bases between. In nucleotides, the CDR3 is TGTGCCAGCAGCTTTACGGGACTCAGCACAGATACGCAGTATTTT. Residues: CASSFTGLSTDTQYF.

This clonotype was seen only a few times. V gene TRBV7-2 combines with J gene TRBJ2-7; 7 bases are a match to TRBD2. Germline V CDR1 and CDR2: SGHTA, FQGNSA. V lost 4 bases and J lost 3; bases outside the gene matches: 9. The CDR3 spans 15 residues. The CDR3, as DNA: TGTGCCAGCAGCTCCCACGGGGGGACGGGCTACGAGCAGTACTTC. It specifies CASSSHGGTGYEQYF.